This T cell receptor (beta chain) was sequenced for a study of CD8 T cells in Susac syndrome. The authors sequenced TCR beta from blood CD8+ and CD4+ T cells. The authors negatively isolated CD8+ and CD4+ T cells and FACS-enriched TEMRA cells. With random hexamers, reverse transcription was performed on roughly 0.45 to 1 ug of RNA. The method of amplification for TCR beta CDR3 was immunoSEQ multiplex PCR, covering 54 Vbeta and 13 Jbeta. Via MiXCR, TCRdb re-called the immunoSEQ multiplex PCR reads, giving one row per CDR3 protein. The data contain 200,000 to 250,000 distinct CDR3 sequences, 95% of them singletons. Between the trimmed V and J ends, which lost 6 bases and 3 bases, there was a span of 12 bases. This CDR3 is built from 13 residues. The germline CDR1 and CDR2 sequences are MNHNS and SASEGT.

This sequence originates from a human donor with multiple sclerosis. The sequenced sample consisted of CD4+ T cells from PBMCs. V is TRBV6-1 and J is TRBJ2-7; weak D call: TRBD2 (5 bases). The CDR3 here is CASRQVGGYEQYF. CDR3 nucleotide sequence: TGTGCCAGCAGGCAGGTCGGAGGCTACGAGCAGTACTTC.